This TCR beta chain was sequenced for a study of neurological immune-mediated disorders (dated by TCRdb to between 2019 and 2020). In terms of the full investigation: The study compared peripheral blood TCR-beta repertoires of HTLV-I-associated myelopathy (HAM/TSP) patients, multiple sclerosis patients and healthy controls using UMI-based sequencing. Longitudinal HAM/TSP and healthy donors were sampled at 3 time-points each (roughly 3-45 month intervals). The 90 to 120 TCR-beta libraries covered PBMC samples along with longitudinal samples, technical triplicates, and paired sorted CD4+ and CD8+ T-cell subsets. The cohort included 60 to 70 subjects: about 14 with HAM/TSP, around 34 with multiple sclerosis, and 20 healthy controls.

To synthesize cDNA, template-switch 5'RACE was performed with a primer carrying a 10-nucleotide random unique molecular identifier so that each TCR transcript was tagged. Over 180 million TCR-beta sequences, covering 15-18 subjects, were produced in each sequencing run. The RNeasy kit was used for extraction of total RNA. TCR-beta VDJ regions were amplified with primers for the TCR constant region and the 5'RACE anchor, using the KAPA Real-time Library Amplification kit. Sample indexes and Illumina adaptors were added in a first PCR, after which library yield was increased in a second PCR. After purification with Ampure beads, the TCR product of roughly 650 bp was size-selected on a 2% E-gel SizeSelection system. Before pooling, library quality was assessed on a Bioanalyzer, concentration was determined with Qubit, and library quantification was performed with the Kapa Library Quantification kit. An Illumina HiSeq 2500 was used to sequence the libraries paired-end at 2 x 150 bp. To increase sequence diversity, about 25-31% phiX was spiked into each library pool. Per the authors' processing: Quality-filtered reads were processed with the UMI-based MiGEC pipeline, which removed over 85% of raw TCR sequences during error correction. VDJ genes were aligned to IMGT germline references, and each clonotype was defined by a unique CDR3 amino acid sequence together with V-J genes. Clonal expansion, Shannon diversity and CDR3 relatedness (CalcPairwiseDistances, ClusterSamples) were evaluated with VDJtools, and phylogenetic trees were built with CLCbio workbench. Using coefficient-of-variation modelling across technical triplicates, the study counted a clone as expanded if it had at least 8 unique UMIs. Through fastp at Q25 and MiXCR, TCRdb rebuilt clones from the public reads, retaining in-frame beta chains. Rows with a matching CDR3 protein are joined into one entry that keeps the most common DNA and genes. The V and J calls come from TCRdb's annotation, not from the publication. The sample table shows around 50,000 distinct CDR3 sequences, and less than 15% are seen once. The top ten constitute 4.5% of the sample.

The sample's time point, from its label and the paper: longitudinal time-point 2. Unsorted PBMC libraries were generated from 2 million PBMCs stored in RNAlater at -80 °C until RNA extraction. PBMCs were separated from peripheral blood using Ficoll-Hypaque density gradient centrifugation and then cryopreserved in liquid nitrogen. What the research found in general, with its limitations: Across subjects, expanded clones never shared an identical CDR3 amino acid sequence, which suggests that the TCR-beta repertoires in every group were private. TCR clonal expansion was greatest in HAM/TSP patients and smallest in MS patients, who ranked below even healthy controls.

CDR1 DFQATT and CDR2 SNEGSKA were looked up in the germline V gene (reference sequence). CDR3 length: 16 amino acids, cysteine to phenylalanine. CDR3 DNA only is kept here, 48 bases in frame from base 1. For this chain, trimming is 2 bases at the V end and 3 bases at the J end, and the number of junction bases without a gene match is 8. At least ten counts were recorded for this clonotype. It has no known antigen specificity. Qualities for individual bases were not recorded, and no much larger clone is one base off. This chain joins TRBV20-1 to TRBJ1-1; TRBD1 aligns with 11 central bases. Sequencing was performed on PBMCs. The TCR was taken from a male donor with HTLV-1-associated myelopathy (HAM/TSP). The CDR3 is CSARSGTGGPDTEAFF. The nucleotide sequence is given as TGCAGTGCTAGAAGTGGGACAGGGGGACCGGACACTGAAGCTTTCTTT.